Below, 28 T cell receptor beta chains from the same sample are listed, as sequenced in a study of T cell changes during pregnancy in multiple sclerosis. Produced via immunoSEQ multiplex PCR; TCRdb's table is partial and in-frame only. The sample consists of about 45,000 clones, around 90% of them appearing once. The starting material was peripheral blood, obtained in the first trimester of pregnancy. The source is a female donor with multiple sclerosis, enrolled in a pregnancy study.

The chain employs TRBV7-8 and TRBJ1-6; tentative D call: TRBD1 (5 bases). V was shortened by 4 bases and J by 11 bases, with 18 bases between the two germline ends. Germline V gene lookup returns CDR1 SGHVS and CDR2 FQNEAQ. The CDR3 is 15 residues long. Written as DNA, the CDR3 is TGTGCCAGCAGCTCAGCCCAGGCAGGGTTAGCACCCCTCCACTTT. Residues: CASSSAQAGLAPLHF.

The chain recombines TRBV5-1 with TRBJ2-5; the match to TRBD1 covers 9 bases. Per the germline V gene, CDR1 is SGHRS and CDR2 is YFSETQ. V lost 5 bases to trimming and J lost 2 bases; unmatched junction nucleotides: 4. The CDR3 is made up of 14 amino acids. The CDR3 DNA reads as TGCGCCAGCAGGACAGGGGGTGGGCAAGAGACCCAGTACTTC. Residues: CASRTGGGQETQYF.

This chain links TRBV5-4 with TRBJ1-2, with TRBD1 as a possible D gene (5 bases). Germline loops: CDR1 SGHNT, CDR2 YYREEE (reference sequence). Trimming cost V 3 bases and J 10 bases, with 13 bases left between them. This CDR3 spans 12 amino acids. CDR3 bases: TGTGCCAGCAGCTCTGCGGGGACCCACTACACCTTC. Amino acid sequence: CASSSAGTHYTF.

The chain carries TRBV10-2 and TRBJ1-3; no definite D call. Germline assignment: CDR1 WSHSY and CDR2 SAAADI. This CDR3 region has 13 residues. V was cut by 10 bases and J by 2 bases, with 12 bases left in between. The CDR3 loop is CAIKELPGNTIYF. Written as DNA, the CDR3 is TGCGCCATCAAGGAGCTGCCTGGAAACACCATATATTTT.

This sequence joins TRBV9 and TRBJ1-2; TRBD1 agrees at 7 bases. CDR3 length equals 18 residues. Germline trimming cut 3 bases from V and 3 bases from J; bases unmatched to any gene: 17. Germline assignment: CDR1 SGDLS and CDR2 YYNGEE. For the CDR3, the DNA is TGTGCCAGCAGCGGCCCTAGGACAGGACCTAACCCACACTATGGCTACACCTTC. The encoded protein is CASSGPRTGPNPHYGYTF.

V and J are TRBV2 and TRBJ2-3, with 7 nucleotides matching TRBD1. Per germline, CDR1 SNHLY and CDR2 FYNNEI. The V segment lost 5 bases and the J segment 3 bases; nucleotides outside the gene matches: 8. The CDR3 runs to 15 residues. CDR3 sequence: CASSSQGVGTDTQYF. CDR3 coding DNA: TGTGCCAGCAGTTCTCAGGGGGTCGGAACAGATACGCAGTATTTT.

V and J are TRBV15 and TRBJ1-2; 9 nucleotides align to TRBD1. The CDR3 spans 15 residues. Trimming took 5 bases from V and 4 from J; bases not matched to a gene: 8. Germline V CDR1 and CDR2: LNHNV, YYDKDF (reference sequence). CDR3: CATSVSGQGSYGYTF. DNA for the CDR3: TGTGCCACCAGCGTTAGCGGACAGGGGAGCTATGGCTACACCTTC.

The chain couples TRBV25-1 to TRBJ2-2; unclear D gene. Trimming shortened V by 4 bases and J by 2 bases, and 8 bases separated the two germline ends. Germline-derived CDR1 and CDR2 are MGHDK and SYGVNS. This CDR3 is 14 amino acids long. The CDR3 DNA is TGTGCCAGCAGTGGTAACAGTAACACCGGGGAGCTGTTTTTT. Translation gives CASSGNSNTGELFF.

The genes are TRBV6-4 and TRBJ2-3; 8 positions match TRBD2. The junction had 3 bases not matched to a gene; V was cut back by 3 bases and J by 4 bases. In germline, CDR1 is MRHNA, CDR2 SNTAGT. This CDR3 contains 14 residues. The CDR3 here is CASSEAGESDTQYF. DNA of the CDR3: TGTGCCAGCAGTGAAGCGGGGGAATCAGATACGCAGTATTTT.

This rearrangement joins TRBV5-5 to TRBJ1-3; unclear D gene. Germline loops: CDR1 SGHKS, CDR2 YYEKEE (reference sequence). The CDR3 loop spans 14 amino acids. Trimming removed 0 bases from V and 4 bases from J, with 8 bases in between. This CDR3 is CASSLGPAGNTIYF. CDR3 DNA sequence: TGTGCCAGCAGCTTGGGTCCTGCGGGAAACACCATATATTTT.

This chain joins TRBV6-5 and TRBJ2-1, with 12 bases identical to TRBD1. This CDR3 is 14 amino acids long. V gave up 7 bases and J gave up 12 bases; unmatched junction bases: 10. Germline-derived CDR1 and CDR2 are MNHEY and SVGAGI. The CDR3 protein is CASTSGTGGLRQFF. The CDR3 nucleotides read TGTGCCAGCACCTCCGGGACAGGGGGCTTAAGGCAGTTCTTC.

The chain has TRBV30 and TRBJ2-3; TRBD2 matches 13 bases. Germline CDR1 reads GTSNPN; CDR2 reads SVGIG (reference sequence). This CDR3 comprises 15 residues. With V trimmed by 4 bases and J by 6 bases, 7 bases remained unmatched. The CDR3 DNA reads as TGTGCCTGGAACCCGGGACTAGCGGGGTTGGATACGCAGTATTTT. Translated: CAWNPGLAGLDTQYF.

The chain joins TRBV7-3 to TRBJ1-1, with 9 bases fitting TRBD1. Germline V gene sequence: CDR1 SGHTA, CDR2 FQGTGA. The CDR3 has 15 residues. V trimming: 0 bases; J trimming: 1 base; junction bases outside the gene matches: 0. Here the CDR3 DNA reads TGTGCCAGCAGCTTAACGGGACAGGGGAACACTGAAGCTTTCTTT. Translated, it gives CASSLTGQGNTEAFF.

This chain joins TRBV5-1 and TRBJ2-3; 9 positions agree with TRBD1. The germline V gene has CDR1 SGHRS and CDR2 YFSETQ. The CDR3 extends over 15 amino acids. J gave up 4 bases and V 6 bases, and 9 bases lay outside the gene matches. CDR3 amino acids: CASTDTGTGSDTQYF. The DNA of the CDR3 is TGCGCCAGCACCGACACCGGGACAGGGTCAGATACGCAGTATTTT.

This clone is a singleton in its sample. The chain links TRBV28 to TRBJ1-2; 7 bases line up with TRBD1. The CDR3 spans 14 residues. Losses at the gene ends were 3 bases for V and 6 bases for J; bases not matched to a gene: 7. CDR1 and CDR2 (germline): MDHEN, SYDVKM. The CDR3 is CASSLTGQVDGYTF. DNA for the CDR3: TGTGCCAGCAGTTTGACAGGGCAGGTAGATGGCTACACCTTC.

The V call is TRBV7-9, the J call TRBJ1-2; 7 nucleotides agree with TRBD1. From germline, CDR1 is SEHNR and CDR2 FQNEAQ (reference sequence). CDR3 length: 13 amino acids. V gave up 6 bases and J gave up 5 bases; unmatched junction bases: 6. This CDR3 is CASSSGQAYGYTF. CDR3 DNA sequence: TGTGCCAGCAGTTCAGGACAGGCATATGGCTACACCTTC. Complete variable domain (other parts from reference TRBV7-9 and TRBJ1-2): DTGVSQNPRHKITKRGQNVTFRCDPISEHNRLYWYRQTLGQGPEFLTYFQNEAQLEKSRLLSDRFSAERPKGSFSTLEIQRTEQGDSAMYLCASSSGQAYGYTFGSGTRLTVV.

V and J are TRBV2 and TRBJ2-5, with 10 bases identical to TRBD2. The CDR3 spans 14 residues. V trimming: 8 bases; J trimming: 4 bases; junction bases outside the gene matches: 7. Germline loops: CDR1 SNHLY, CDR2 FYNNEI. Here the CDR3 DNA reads TGTGCCAGCTCCAGCGGGGGGGCCCCAGAGACCCAGTACTTC. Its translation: CASSSGGAPETQYF.

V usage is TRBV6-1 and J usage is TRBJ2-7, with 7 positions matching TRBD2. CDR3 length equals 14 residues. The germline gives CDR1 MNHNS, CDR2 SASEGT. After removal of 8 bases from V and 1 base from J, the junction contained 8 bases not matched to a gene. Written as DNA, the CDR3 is TGTGCCAGCGGGAGGGGCTTCGAGTCCTACGAGCAGTACTTC. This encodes CASGRGFESYEQYF.

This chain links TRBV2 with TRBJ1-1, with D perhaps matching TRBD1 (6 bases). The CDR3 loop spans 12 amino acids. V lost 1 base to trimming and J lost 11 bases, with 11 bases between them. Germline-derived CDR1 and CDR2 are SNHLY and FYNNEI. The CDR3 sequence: CASSEVPQGAFF. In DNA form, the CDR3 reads TGTGCCAGCAGTGAAGTTCCCCAGGGGGCTTTCTTT.

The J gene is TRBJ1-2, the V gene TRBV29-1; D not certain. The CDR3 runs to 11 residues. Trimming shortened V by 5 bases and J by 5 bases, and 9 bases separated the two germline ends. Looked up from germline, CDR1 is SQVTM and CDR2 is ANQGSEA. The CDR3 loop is CSVSQIYGYTF. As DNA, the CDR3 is TGCAGCGTTAGCCAAATTTATGGCTACACCTTC.

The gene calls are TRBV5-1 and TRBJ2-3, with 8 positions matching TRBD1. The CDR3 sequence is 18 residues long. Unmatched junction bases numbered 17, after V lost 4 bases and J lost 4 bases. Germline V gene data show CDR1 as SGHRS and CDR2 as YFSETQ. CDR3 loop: CASSGRQGRSILADTQYF. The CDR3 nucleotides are TGCGCCAGCAGCGGGAGACAGGGGAGGTCAATCTTAGCAGATACGCAGTATTTT.

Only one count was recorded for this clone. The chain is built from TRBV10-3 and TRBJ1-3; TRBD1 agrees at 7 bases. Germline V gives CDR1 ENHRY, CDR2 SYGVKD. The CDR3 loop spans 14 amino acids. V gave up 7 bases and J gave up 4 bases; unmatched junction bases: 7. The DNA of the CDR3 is TGTGCCATCACGGGACAGTTGACCGGAAACACCATATATTTT. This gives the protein CAITGQLTGNTIYF.

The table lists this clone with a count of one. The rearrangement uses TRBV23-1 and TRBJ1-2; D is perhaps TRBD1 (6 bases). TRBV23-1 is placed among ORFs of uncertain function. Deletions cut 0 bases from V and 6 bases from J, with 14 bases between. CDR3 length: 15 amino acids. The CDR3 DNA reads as TGCGCCAGCAGTCAATCGCTCCGGGGACAAGATGGCTACACCTTC. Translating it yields CASSQSLRGQDGYTF.

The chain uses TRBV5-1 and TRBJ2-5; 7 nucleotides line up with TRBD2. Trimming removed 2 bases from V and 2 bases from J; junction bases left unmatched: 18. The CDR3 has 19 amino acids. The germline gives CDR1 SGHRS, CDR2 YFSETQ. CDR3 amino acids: CASSFPISYTGGPQETQYF. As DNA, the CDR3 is TGCGCCAGCAGCTTCCCTATAAGTTACACGGGGGGTCCTCAAGAGACCCAGTACTTC.

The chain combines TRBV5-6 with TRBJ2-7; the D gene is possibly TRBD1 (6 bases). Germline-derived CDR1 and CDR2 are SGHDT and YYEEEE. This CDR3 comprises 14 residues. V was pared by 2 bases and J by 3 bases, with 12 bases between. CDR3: CASSFGSRGYEQYF. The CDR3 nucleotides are TGTGCCAGCAGCTTTGGTAGCAGGGGCTACGAGCAGTACTTC.

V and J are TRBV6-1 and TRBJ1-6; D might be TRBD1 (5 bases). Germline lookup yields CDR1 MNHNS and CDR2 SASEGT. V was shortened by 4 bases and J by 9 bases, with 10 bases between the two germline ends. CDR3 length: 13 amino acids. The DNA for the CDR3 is TGTGCCAGCAGTGGACAGTTCTTTTCACCCCTCCACTTT. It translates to CASSGQFFSPLHF.

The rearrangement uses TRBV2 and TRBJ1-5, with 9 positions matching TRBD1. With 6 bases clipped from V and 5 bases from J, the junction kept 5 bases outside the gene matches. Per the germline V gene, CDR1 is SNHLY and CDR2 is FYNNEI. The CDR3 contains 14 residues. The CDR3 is CASSTGTGYQPQHF. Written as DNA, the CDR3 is TGTGCCAGCAGCACCGGGACAGGGTATCAGCCCCAGCATTTT.

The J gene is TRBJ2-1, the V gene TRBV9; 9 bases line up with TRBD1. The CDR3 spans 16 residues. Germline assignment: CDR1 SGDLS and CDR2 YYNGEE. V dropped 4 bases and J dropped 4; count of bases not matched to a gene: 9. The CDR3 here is CASSPTWGQGYNEQFF. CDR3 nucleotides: TGTGCCAGCAGCCCTACGTGGGGACAGGGATACAATGAGCAGTTCTTC.